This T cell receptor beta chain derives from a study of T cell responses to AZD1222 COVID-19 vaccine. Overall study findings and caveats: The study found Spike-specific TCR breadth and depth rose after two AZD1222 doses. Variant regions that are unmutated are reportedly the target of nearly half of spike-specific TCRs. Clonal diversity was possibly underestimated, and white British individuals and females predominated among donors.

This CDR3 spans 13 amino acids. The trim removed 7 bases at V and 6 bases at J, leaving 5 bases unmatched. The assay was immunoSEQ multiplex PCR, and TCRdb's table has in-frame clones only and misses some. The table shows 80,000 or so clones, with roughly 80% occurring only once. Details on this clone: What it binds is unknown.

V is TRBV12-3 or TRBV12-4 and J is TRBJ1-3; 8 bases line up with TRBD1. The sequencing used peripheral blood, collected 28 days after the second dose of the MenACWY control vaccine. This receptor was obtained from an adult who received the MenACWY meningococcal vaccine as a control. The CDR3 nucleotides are TGTGCCAGCACTCCGACAGGGGCAAACACCATATATTTT. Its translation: CASTPTGANTIYF.